This T cell receptor beta chain comes out of a study of monozygotic twins with inflammatory bowel disease. Germline V CDR1 and CDR2: SGHNT, YYREEE (reference sequence). This CDR3 region has 15 residues. TCRdb re-analyzed the 5' RACE reads; it lists each CDR3 protein once, without DNA. This sample contains over 350,000 distinct CDR3 sequences. The sequence was obtained from a human donor with ulcerative colitis or Crohn's disease, or a healthy co-twin of an affected twin (not recorded which). Input material: blood. The J gene is TRBJ1-4, the V gene TRBV5-4; TCRdb reports TRBD1, a call that lacks DNA to check it against. The chain's CDR3 is CASSLGAGVREKLFF.